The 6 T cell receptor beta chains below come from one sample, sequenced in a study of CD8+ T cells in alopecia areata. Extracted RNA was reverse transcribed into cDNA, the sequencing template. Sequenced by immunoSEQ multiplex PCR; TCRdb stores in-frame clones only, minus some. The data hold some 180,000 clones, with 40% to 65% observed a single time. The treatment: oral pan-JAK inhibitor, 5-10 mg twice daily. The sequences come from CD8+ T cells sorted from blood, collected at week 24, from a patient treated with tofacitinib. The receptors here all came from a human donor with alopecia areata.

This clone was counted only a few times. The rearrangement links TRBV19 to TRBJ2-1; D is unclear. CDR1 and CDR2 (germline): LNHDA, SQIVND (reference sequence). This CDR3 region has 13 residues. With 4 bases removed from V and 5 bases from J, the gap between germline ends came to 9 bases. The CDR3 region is CASSRAIDNEQFF. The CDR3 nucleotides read TGTGCCAGTAGTAGGGCTATAGACAATGAGCAGTTCTTC.

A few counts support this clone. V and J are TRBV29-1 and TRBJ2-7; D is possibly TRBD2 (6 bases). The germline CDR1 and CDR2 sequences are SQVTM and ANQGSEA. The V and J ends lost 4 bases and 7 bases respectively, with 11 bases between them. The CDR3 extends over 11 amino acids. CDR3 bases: TGCAGCGTTGTCGGAGGGCGGGAGCAGTACTTC. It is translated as CSVVGGREQYF.

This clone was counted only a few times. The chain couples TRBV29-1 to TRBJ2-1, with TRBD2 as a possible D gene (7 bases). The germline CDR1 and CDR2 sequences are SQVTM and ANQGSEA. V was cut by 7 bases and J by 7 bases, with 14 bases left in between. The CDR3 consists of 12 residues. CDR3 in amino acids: CSAIGGLNEQFF. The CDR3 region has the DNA TGCAGCGCGATCGGGGGGCTGAATGAGCAGTTCTTC.

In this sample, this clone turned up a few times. CDR3 coding DNA: TGTGCCTGGAGTGTAGGCGGGACAGACGGCTACACCTTC. Translated, it gives CAWSVGGTDGYTF. The rearrangement joins TRBV30 to TRBJ1-2, with 7 bases identical to TRBD1. Germline assignment: CDR1 GTSNPN and CDR2 SVGIG (reference sequence). Trimming cost V 0 bases and J 8 bases; bases outside gene matches: 6. The CDR3 totals 13 residues.

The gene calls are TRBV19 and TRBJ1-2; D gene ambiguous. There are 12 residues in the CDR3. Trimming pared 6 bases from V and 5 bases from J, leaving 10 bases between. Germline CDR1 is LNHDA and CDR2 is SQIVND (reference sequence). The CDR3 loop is CASSSDGYGYTF. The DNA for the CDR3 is TGTGCCAGTAGCTCGGACGGGTATGGCTACACCTTC.

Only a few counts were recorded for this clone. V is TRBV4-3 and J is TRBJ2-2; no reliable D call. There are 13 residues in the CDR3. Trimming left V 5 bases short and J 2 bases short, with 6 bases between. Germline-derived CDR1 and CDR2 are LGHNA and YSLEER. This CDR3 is CASSVGNTGELFF. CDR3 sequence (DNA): TGCGCCAGCAGCGTTGGAAACACCGGGGAGCTGTTTTTT.